These 7 T cell receptor beta chains share one sample of origin, sequenced in a study of blood T cells in healthy people across ages. Using a J-beta primer mix together with a sample-barcoded 5' primer, a second PCR was run for about 6 to 12 cycles. Using its own MiXCR run on the 5' RACE reads, TCRdb lists one record per CDR3 protein. The table includes 1.5 million to 1.8 million distinct CDR3 sequences, about 45% detected once. The specimen sequenced was blood. The receptor set was obtained from a woman between 18 and 30 years old in good health.

V gene TRBV4-3 combines with J gene TRBJ2-4; possibly TRBD1 for D (6 bases). The J call is uncertain, as TRBJ2-7 better fits the DNA end. CDR1 LGHNA and CDR2 YSLEER come from the germline V gene. CDR3 size: 15 residues. The DNA of the CDR3 is TGCGCCAGCAGCCAAAAGGACAGCCCCTCCTACGAGCAGTACTTC. This sequence encodes CASSQKDSPSYEQYF.

J is TRBJ1-1 and V is TRBV24-1, with D hard to call. V was clipped by 4 bases and J by 0 bases, with 8 bases between them. The CDR3 consists of 14 residues. Germline V lookup: CDR1 KGHDR, CDR2 SFDVKD. The CDR3: CATSDGQLNTEAFF. CDR3 in DNA: TGTGCCACCAGTGACGGGCAGCTGAACACTGAAGCTTTCTTT.

This clonotype was seen only a few times. The chain uses TRBV29-1 and TRBJ2-7, with D perhaps assigned TRBD1 or TRBD2 (5 bases each). Germline V gene data show CDR1 as SQVTM and CDR2 as ANQGSEA. CDR3 size: 13 residues. V was trimmed by 4 bases and J by 0 bases, leaving 10 bases between them. The CDR3 here is CSVGGKFSYEQYF. CDR3 sequence (DNA): TGCAGCGTTGGGGGGAAATTCTCCTACGAGCAGTACTTC.

This clonotype was detected ten times or more. The J gene is TRBJ2-1, the V gene TRBV10-3; D unclear. The V gene's germline CDR1 is ENHRY and CDR2 SYGVKD. The CDR3 is 11 amino acids. V was trimmed by 7 bases and J by 3 bases, leaving 4 bases between them. The DNA for the CDR3 is TGTGCCATCAAAGACTACAATGAGCAGTTCTTC. Encoded protein: CAIKDYNEQFF.

This clonotype was detected only a few times. The V and J genes are TRBV2 and TRBJ2-7; a weak D match, TRBD1 (5 bases). V was clipped by 7 bases and J by 6 bases, with 13 bases between them. The CDR3 sequence is 12 residues long. The germline V gene has CDR1 SNHLY and CDR2 FYNNEI. CDR3 nucleotide sequence: TGTGCCAGCAAGCACAGGTCCGGCGAGCAGTACTTC. This gives the protein CASKHRSGEQYF.

The chain links TRBV7-6 to TRBJ2-5; 9 bases align to TRBD2. The CDR3 length is 15 residues. V shed 4 bases and J 2 bases; nucleotides not matched to a gene: 5. CDR1 is SGHVS, CDR2 FNYEAQ, per germline. The CDR3: CASSSSGIVQETQYF. CDR3 nucleotide sequence: TGTGCCAGCAGCTCTAGCGGGATCGTACAAGAGACCCAGTACTTC.

This clonotype was found a few times. The chain couples TRBV4-1 to TRBJ2-1; D unresolved. The CDR3 has 15 residues. Per germline, CDR1 MGHRA and CDR2 YSYEKL. V dropped 1 base and J dropped 0 bases, with 7 bases sitting between them. The CDR3 reads CASSQAPSSYNEQFF. The CDR3, as DNA: TGCGCCAGCAGCCAAGCCCCCTCCTCCTACAATGAGCAGTTCTTC.